This entry describes one T cell receptor beta chain. Isolated RNA was reverse transcribed in full, so expressed TCRB transcripts were sequenced. Here immunoSEQ multiplex PCR was the method, and the copy in TCRdb shows in-frame clones only, minus some. Here the sample spans 120,000 to 150,000 clones, around 9.3% being singletons. CDR3 length equals 14 residues. J lost 0 bases, V lost 7 bases, and 4 bases had no gene match. Germline loops: CDR1 MRHNA, CDR2 SNTAGT. The sample originates from a study of beta chain features in type 1 diabetes. This clonotype was obtained from a man aged 18 to 29 in good health. This chain links TRBV6-4 with TRBJ2-7, with 9 bases aligning to TRBD1. Material: naive CD4+ T cells from blood. The CDR3 coding sequence is TGTGCCAGCAAACTGGACAGGGGCTCCTACGAGCAGTACTTC. Translated: CASKLDRGSYEQYF.